Below are 21 T cell receptor beta chains sequenced from a single sample in a study of beta chain features in type 1 diabetes. Expressed TCRB transcripts were sequenced because the isolated RNA had all been reverse transcribed beforehand. The assay was immunoSEQ multiplex PCR, and TCRdb's table has in-frame clones only and misses some. This sample has around 330,000 clones, with about 11% found just once. Specimen: naive CD4+ T cells from blood. The receptor set was obtained from a woman in her twenties or thirties in good health.

In its sample, this clone was seen a few times. This chain's CDR3 is CASSRDRGQDTQYF. DNA for the CDR3: TGTGCCAGCAGCCGGGACAGGGGGCAAGATACGCAGTATTTT. This chain links TRBV7-9 with TRBJ2-3; TRBD1 agrees at 12 bases. This CDR3 spans 14 amino acids. V shed 5 bases, J shed 5 bases, and the junction held 2 bases outside the gene matches. From germline, CDR1 is SEHNR and CDR2 FQNEAQ (reference sequence).

The rearrangement links TRBV5-1 to TRBJ2-3; D is possibly TRBD2 (6 bases). The ends were cut back, 7 bases at V and 5 bases at J, with 20 bases in the middle. The germline V gene has CDR1 SGHRS and CDR2 YFSETQ. The length of the CDR3 is 15 residues. CDR3 in DNA: TGCGCCAGCGGATTGTCTAGCGTGGGTAAAGATACGCAGTATTTT. Protein product: CASGLSSVGKDTQYF.

This chain uses TRBV28 with TRBJ2-7; 7 positions match TRBD1. J gave up 0 bases and V 7 bases, and 3 bases lay outside the gene matches. Germline CDR1 reads MDHEN; CDR2 reads SYDVKM. This CDR3 is built from 13 residues. CDR3 DNA sequence: TGTGCCAGCACCGGACAGGACTCCTACGAGCAGTACTTC. Translating it yields CASTGQDSYEQYF.

In its sample, this clone was seen a few times. The chain combines TRBV28 with TRBJ2-2; D perhaps matches TRBD2 (6 bases). Germline-derived CDR1 and CDR2 are MDHEN and SYDVKM. V was pared by 1 base and J by 4 bases, with 7 bases between. The CDR3 is made up of 14 amino acids. CDR3 residues: CASSLSGGTGELFF. DNA of the CDR3: TGTGCCAGCAGTTTATCCGGGGGCACCGGGGAGCTGTTTTTT.

The V call is TRBV29-1, the J call TRBJ2-1; TRBD2 agrees at 16 bases. CDR3 length equals 17 residues. The germline gives CDR1 SQVTM, CDR2 ANQGSEA. The ends lost 6 bases at V and 2 bases at J; junction bases unmatched: 7. The CDR3 region has the DNA TGCAGCGTCCGCGGGACTAGCGGGAGGGCTACCTACAATGAGCAGTTCTTC. It translates to CSVRGTSGRATYNEQFF.

This clone was seen a few times. The chain employs TRBV30 and TRBJ2-7; maybe TRBD1 (6 bases). Germline V lookup: CDR1 GTSNPN, CDR2 SVGIG (reference sequence). The V end lost 2 bases, the J end lost 0 bases, and 11 bases lay between the germline ends. The CDR3 length is 14 residues. The CDR3 coding sequence is TGTGCCTGGAGTCCCTGGACAGTCTCCTACGAGCAGTACTTC. Translating gives CAWSPWTVSYEQYF.

In its sample, this clone was seen a few times. This sample includes further DNA sequences coding for the same CDR3. This chain joins TRBV28 and TRBJ2-3; D is unresolved. Germline V gene data show CDR1 as MDHEN and CDR2 as SYDVKM. The CDR3 runs 12 residues. V was trimmed by 7 bases and J by 0 bases, leaving 5 bases between them. CDR3 protein: CASTGSTDTQYF. Written as DNA, the CDR3 is TGTGCCAGCACGGGTAGCACAGATACGCAGTATTTT.

This clone turned up a few times. The CDR3 DNA reads as TGTGCCAGTAGCAGGCAGAGTACCTACAATGAGCAGTTCTTC. Translating gives CASSRQSTYNEQFF. The genes are TRBV19 and TRBJ2-1; no clear D. Germline V gene sequence: CDR1 LNHDA, CDR2 SQIVND (reference sequence). There are 14 residues in the CDR3. V was trimmed by 6 bases and J by 2 bases, leaving 11 bases between them.

V is TRBV19 and J is TRBJ2-7, with 9 bases lining up with TRBD1. V gave up 1 base and J gave up 2 bases; unmatched junction bases: 3. The CDR3 sequence is 15 residues long. Germline lookup yields CDR1 LNHDA and CDR2 SQIVND (reference sequence). The CDR3 DNA follows: TGTGCCAGTAGTATAGCGGGACAGGGAGCCTACGAGCAGTACTTC. It translates to CASSIAGQGAYEQYF.

At least ten counts were recorded for this clone. The V and J genes are TRBV15 and TRBJ2-7; 7 nucleotides agree with TRBD1. The length of the CDR3 is 13 residues. The J segment lost 5 bases and the V segment lost 3 bases, leaving 4 bases of the junction unmatched. Per the germline V gene, CDR1 is LNHNV and CDR2 is YYDKDF (reference sequence). In DNA, the CDR3 is TGTGCCACCAGCAGCCACACAGGGGACGAGCAGTACTTC. Its protein is CATSSHTGDEQYF.

The chain combines TRBV5-1 with TRBJ1-2, with 7 bases lining up with TRBD1. The germline V gene has CDR1 SGHRS and CDR2 YFSETQ. V shed 2 bases, J shed 6 bases, and the junction held 7 bases outside the gene matches. The CDR3 has 14 amino acids. The CDR3 DNA follows: TGCGCCAGCAGCTTCGGGACAGCCGGGGATGGCTACACCTTC. It yields the protein CASSFGTAGDGYTF.

The chain joins TRBV27 to TRBJ2-4; 7 bases align to TRBD1. Losses at the gene ends were 5 bases for V and 2 bases for J; bases not matched to a gene: 9. This CDR3 region has 16 residues. Germline-derived CDR1 and CDR2 are MNHEY and SMNVEV (reference sequence). CDR3 in DNA: TGTGCCAGCAGTCCCGGACAGGTGGGAACCAAAAACATTCAGTACTTC. Amino acids: CASSPGQVGTKNIQYF.

V gene TRBV7-3 combines with J gene TRBJ2-3, with TRBD2 matching 15 bases. The CDR3 is 15 amino acids. CDR1 is SGHTA, CDR2 FQGTGA, per germline. V was clipped by 5 bases and J by 5 bases; unmatched bases: 2. In DNA form, the CDR3 reads TGTGCCAGCAGCCAGGGACTAGCGGGAGGAGATACGCAGTATTTT. As protein: CASSQGLAGGDTQYF.

There are a few counts of this clone. The V gene is TRBV30, the J gene TRBJ2-1, with 12 bases lining up with TRBD2. Looked up from germline, CDR1 is GTSNPN and CDR2 is SVGIG (reference sequence). V dropped 4 bases and J dropped 0; count of bases not matched to a gene: 19. The CDR3 spans 21 residues. CDR3 DNA sequence: TGTGCCTGGAATGCACTCGCCGGGACTAGCGGGTCCCTAGGCTCCTACAATGAGCAGTTCTTC. Protein sequence: CAWNALAGTSGSLGSYNEQFF.

The chain carries TRBV7-3 and TRBJ2-7; 7 positions match TRBD1. In germline, CDR1 is SGHTA, CDR2 FQGTGA. V was pared by 5 bases and J by 2 bases, with 6 bases of the junction left unmatched. This CDR3 spans 14 amino acids. The chain's CDR3 is CASSPTGTAYEQYF. CDR3 nucleotide sequence: TGTGCCAGCAGCCCGACCGGGACAGCCTACGAGCAGTACTTC.

This chain's CDR3 is CASSRTRTSDTQYF. The CDR3 DNA is TGTGCCAGCAGTCGGACAAGGACGTCGGATACGCAGTATTTT. The chain uses TRBV28 and TRBJ2-3, with D tentatively TRBD1 (5 bases). Per germline, CDR1 MDHEN and CDR2 SYDVKM. V dropped 5 bases and J dropped 6 bases, with 15 bases sitting between them. The CDR3 extends over 14 amino acids.

The chain joins TRBV29-1 to TRBJ2-2; TRBD2 matches at 12 bases. The germline CDR1 and CDR2 sequences are SQVTM and ANQGSEA. Germline trimming cut 4 bases from V and 4 bases from J; bases unmatched to any gene: 1. This CDR3 contains 14 residues. CDR3 amino acids: CSVGLAGVTGELFF. CDR3 in DNA: TGCAGCGTTGGACTAGCGGGAGTCACCGGGGAGCTGTTTTTT.

Only a few counts were recorded for this clone. The chain recombines TRBV30 with TRBJ1-5; tentative D call: TRBD1 (6 bases). The CDR3 length is 13 residues. Germline V lookup: CDR1 GTSNPN, CDR2 SVGIG (reference sequence). The V gene lost 4 bases and the J gene lost 6 bases, with 13 bases spanning the gap. CDR3 amino acids: CAWNKGGSQPQHF. In DNA form, the CDR3 reads TGTGCCTGGAACAAGGGGGGGAGTCAGCCCCAGCATTTT.

The chain has TRBV5-6 and TRBJ2-3, with TRBD2 identical over 7 bases. The CDR3 is made up of 15 amino acids. The V gene end was trimmed by 0 bases and the J gene end by 6 bases; junction bases not matched to a gene: 7. Germline assignment: CDR1 SGHDT and CDR2 YYEEEE. CDR3 bases: TGTGCCAGCAGCTTGGGGACTAGAGGGTTGGATACGCAGTATTTT. It is translated as CASSLGTRGLDTQYF.

The chain's CDR3 is CASSLVQGAGANVLTF. CDR3 nucleotide sequence: TGTGCCAGCAGCTTGGTCCAGGGCGCTGGGGCCAACGTCCTGACTTTC. The rearrangement links TRBV5-8 to TRBJ2-6, with TRBD1 as a possible D gene (5 bases). V was cut by 0 bases and J by 2 bases, with 9 bases left in between. Germline-derived CDR1 and CDR2 are SGHTS and YDEGEE. The CDR3 contains 16 residues.

This clone has a handful of counts. The rearrangement uses TRBV29-1 and TRBJ2-5; D is unresolved. With 4 bases removed from V and 0 bases from J, the gap between germline ends came to 6 bases. Germline V gene lookup returns CDR1 SQVTM and CDR2 ANQGSEA. This CDR3 has 12 residues. The CDR3 protein is CSVASNQETQYF. CDR3 bases: TGCAGCGTTGCCTCTAACCAAGAGACCCAGTACTTC.